The next 29 T cell receptor beta chains were all read from a single sample in a study of blood T cells in healthy people across ages. Sample-barcoded 5' priming and a J-beta primer mix drove a second PCR of about 6 to 12 cycles. TCRdb recomputed calls from the 5' RACE reads with MiXCR, one row per CDR3 protein. The table shows a few hundred thousand distinct CDR3 sequences, with roughly 29% occurring only once. The material sequenced was blood. Source of these receptors: an older woman in good health.

V gene TRBV2 combines with J gene TRBJ1-2; D is undetermined. CDR3 length equals 13 residues. Looked up from germline, CDR1 is SNHLY and CDR2 is FYNNEI. Trimming stripped 6 bases from V and 8 bases from J, with 16 bases between. The CDR3 DNA reads as TGTGCCAGCAGCCCTAGCTTTGGAGGAGGCTACACCTTC. Protein: CASSPSFGGGYTF.

V is TRBV6-5 and J is TRBJ1-2; D is uncertain. The V end was cut by 0 bases, the J end by 4 bases, with 6 bases between. Germline V gives CDR1 MNHEY, CDR2 SVGAGI. This CDR3 is 13 amino acids long. CDR3 residues: CASSYSSSYGYTF. The CDR3 bases are TGTGCCAGCAGTTACTCGTCTAGCTATGGCTACACCTTC.

This clonotype was seen more than once but under ten times. At one boundary the junction diverges from the germline segment, which might be a read error. The V gene is TRBV20-1, the J gene TRBJ2-3; D tentatively fits TRBD1 or TRBD2 (6 bases each). The CDR3 covers 15 residues. CDR1 DFQATT and CDR2 SNEGSKA come from the germline V gene (reference sequence). CDR3 residues: CSASPFGGPTDTQCF. The CDR3 region has the DNA TGCAGTGCTTCCCCCTTTGGGGGGCCCACAGATACGCAGTGTTTT.

As DNA, the CDR3 is TGTGCCTCCGGAGGGTCTAGCACAGATACGCAGTATTTT. It codes for CASGGSSTDTQYF. The chain employs TRBV10-3 and TRBJ2-3; tentatively, D is TRBD2 (6 bases). The CDR3 is 13 amino acids. With 11 bases removed from V and 0 bases from J, the gap between germline ends came to 12 bases. CDR1 and CDR2 from the germline V gene are ENHRY and SYGVKD.

V usage is TRBV20-1 and J usage is TRBJ1-3; possibly TRBD1 for D (6 bases). Trimming pared 0 bases from V and 4 bases from J, leaving 13 bases between. CDR3 size: 15 residues. In germline, CDR1 is DFQATT, CDR2 SNEGSKA (reference sequence). The CDR3 is CSAREGGLGGNTIYF. As DNA, the CDR3 is TGCAGTGCTAGAGAAGGGGGGCTCGGCGGAAACACCATATATTTT.

This rearrangement joins TRBV10-3 to TRBJ1-5; weak D call: TRBD1 (5 bases). V was clipped by 0 bases and J by 5 bases, with 17 bases between them. Germline V gene sequence: CDR1 ENHRY, CDR2 SYGVKD. The CDR3 length is 17 residues. This CDR3 is CAISESWGPPDHQPQHF. The DNA of the CDR3 is TGTGCCATCAGTGAGTCGTGGGGCCCCCCGGATCATCAGCCCCAGCATTTT.

This clonotype was observed at least ten times. The chain recombines TRBV2 with TRBJ1-2; 10 positions agree with TRBD1. Germline assignment: CDR1 SNHLY and CDR2 FYNNEI. This CDR3 is built from 13 residues. V lost 6 bases and J lost 7; bases outside the gene matches: 5. For the CDR3, the DNA is TGTGCCAGCAGACCGGGACAGGGGACTGGCTACACCTTC. Encoded protein: CASRPGQGTGYTF.

This chain uses TRBV12-3 or TRBV12-4 with TRBJ1-5; a possible D gene is TRBD1 (6 bases). Trimming removed 6 bases from V and 0 bases from J, with 12 bases in between. This CDR3 is 15 amino acids long. Here the CDR3 reads CASRGQGHSNQPQHF. DNA for the CDR3: TGTGCCAGCAGGGGCCAGGGACATAGCAATCAGCCCCAGCATTTT.

This chain joins TRBV20-1 and TRBJ2-1; the D gene is possibly TRBD2 (6 bases). V lost 6 bases and J lost 3, with 15 bases in between. CDR1 DFQATT and CDR2 SNEGSKA come from the germline V gene (reference sequence). This CDR3 has 14 amino acids. The CDR3 loop reads CSAKPGLNYNEQFF. As DNA, the CDR3 is TGCAGTGCCAAACCGGGACTCAACTACAATGAGCAGTTCTTC.

In this sample, this clonotype turned up a few times. The chain employs TRBV7-3 and TRBJ2-5; D is undetermined. The J call may be wrong; the DNA end is better matched by TRBJ2-7. Per germline, CDR1 SGHTA and CDR2 FQGTGA. The CDR3 consists of 14 residues. This CDR3 is CASSLDPNSREQYF. The DNA for the CDR3 is TGTGCCAGCAGCTTAGACCCTAACTCCCGCGAGCAGTACTTC.

This clonotype occurred a few times. Germline and junction disagree at one end, which may indicate a read error. The J gene is TRBJ1-4, the V gene TRBV28; 8 positions agree with TRBD1. Per germline, CDR1 MDHEN and CDR2 SYDVKM. The CDR3 covers 15 residues. The CDR3, as DNA: TGTGCCAGCAGTTTATTCTTTGGAGGACAGGGAGGAAAGGCGTTT. This sequence encodes CASSLFFGGQGGKAF.

V is TRBV24-1 and J is TRBJ1-1, with 7 bases lining up with TRBD1. The CDR3 is 12 residues long. The germline CDR1 and CDR2 sequences are KGHDR and SFDVKD. The V segment lost 4 bases and the J segment 8 bases; nucleotides outside the gene matches: 3. In DNA, the CDR3 is TGTGCCACCAGTGACGACAGGGAGGAAGCTTTCTTT. Its protein product is CATSDDREEAFF.

There are many counts of this clonotype. The rearrangement uses TRBV12-3 or TRBV12-4 and TRBJ2-7, with 7 bases identical to TRBD2. CDR3 size: 14 residues. V gave up 4 bases and J gave up 0 bases; unmatched junction bases: 3. The CDR3: CASSWTGGSYEQYF. The CDR3 DNA reads TGTGCCAGCAGTTGGACGGGGGGCTCCTACGAGCAGTACTTC.

This clonotype was seen more than once but under ten times. The J gene is TRBJ2-5, the V gene TRBV14; 8 positions match TRBD1. The end of the DNA is better explained by TRBJ2-7, so the J call may be wrong. Germline CDR1 is SGHDN and CDR2 is FVKESK. This CDR3 region has 17 residues. CDR3 amino acids: CASSQWRTGKDRYEQYF. The CDR3 DNA is TGTGCCAGCAGCCAATGGAGGACAGGGAAGGATAGGTACGAGCAGTACTTC.

This clonotype appeared a few times. The chain recombines TRBV20-1 with TRBJ1-4; D gene uncertain. The CDR3 runs to 15 residues. Per the germline V gene, CDR1 is DFQATT and CDR2 is SNEGSKA (reference sequence). Trimming removed 0 bases at V and 10 bases at J, with 18 bases between. Here the CDR3 reads CSARDPGGLDGKLFF. The CDR3, as DNA: TGCAGTGCTAGAGATCCTGGTGGTTTAGATGGAAAACTGTTTTTT.

This clonotype was detected a few times. V usage is TRBV24-1 and J usage is TRBJ1-2; D is unclear. The CDR3 is made up of 14 amino acids. V lost 2 bases and J 8 bases, leaving 14 bases between the germline ends. Germline V CDR1 and CDR2: KGHDR, SFDVKD. Here the CDR3 reads CATSDSMAFGGYTF. As DNA, the CDR3 is TGTGCCACCAGTGATTCAATGGCCTTCGGGGGCTACACCTTC.

V gene TRBV12-3 or TRBV12-4 combines with J gene TRBJ2-1; 13 nucleotides align to TRBD2. The CDR3 covers 18 residues. Trimming at V came to 8 bases and at J to 0 bases, leaving 10 bases not matched to a gene. CDR3: CASLRTSGGLSSYNEQFF. CDR3 sequence (DNA): TGTGCCAGCCTCCGGACTAGCGGGGGCCTGAGCTCCTACAATGAGCAGTTCTTC.

The chain recombines TRBV7-8 with TRBJ1-2; D is uncertain. The germline V gene has CDR1 SGHVS and CDR2 FQNEAQ. The CDR3 is 14 residues long. V lost 1 base and J lost 8, with 14 bases in between. CDR3 amino acids: CASSLGGPNVGYTF. The DNA for the CDR3 is TGTGCCAGCAGCTTAGGTGGTCCCAATGTGGGCTACACCTTC.

This clonotype has only a few counts. The chain recombines TRBV20-1 with TRBJ2-1; 9 bases fit TRBD2. The CDR3 runs 13 residues. V was pared by 3 bases and J by 7 bases, with 4 bases of the junction left unmatched. The germline CDR1 and CDR2 sequences are DFQATT and SNEGSKA (reference sequence). The CDR3 is CSARAGGPNEQFF. Written as DNA, the CDR3 is TGCAGTGCTAGGGCGGGGGGGCCGAATGAGCAGTTCTTC.

The chain combines TRBV19 with TRBJ1-2; D is uncertain. Germline V CDR1 and CDR2: LNHDA, SQIVND (reference sequence). The CDR3 runs to 13 residues. V shed 4 bases and J shed 7 bases, with 13 bases lying between them. Here the CDR3 DNA reads TGTGCCAGTAGTACCTCCGTGGTTTCTGGCTACACCTTC. Its translation: CASSTSVVSGYTF.

V and J are TRBV19 and TRBJ2-2; 7 bases are shared with TRBD2. J gave up 3 bases and V 5 bases, and 9 bases lay outside the gene matches. CDR1 and CDR2 from the germline V gene are LNHDA and SQIVND (reference sequence). The CDR3 runs 16 residues. CDR3 amino acids: CASSPARGRDTGELFF. The CDR3 bases are TGTGCCAGTAGTCCTGCTAGAGGGAGGGACACCGGGGAGCTGTTTTTT.

CDR3: CSVERGPYTEAFF. The CDR3 region has the DNA TGCAGCGTTGAGAGGGGGCCGTACACTGAAGCTTTCTTT. V is TRBV29-1 and J is TRBJ1-1; 7 nucleotides agree with TRBD1. The J segment lost 3 bases and the V segment lost 3 bases, leaving 4 bases of the junction unmatched. CDR3 length: 13 residues. Germline V gene lookup returns CDR1 SQVTM and CDR2 ANQGSEA.

This chain joins TRBV10-3 and TRBJ2-5; 8 bases match TRBD1. This CDR3 contains 17 residues. Per the germline V gene, CDR1 is ENHRY and CDR2 is SYGVKD. Trimming removed 4 bases from V and 0 bases from J; junction bases left unmatched: 10. The CDR3 nucleotides read TGTGCCATCAGTGCGTCGGACAGGGCGGCTTACCAAGAGACCCAGTACTTC. Protein sequence: CAISASDRAAYQETQYF.

The rearrangement links TRBV7-9 to TRBJ2-5; D is uncertain. The CDR3 has 15 residues. CDR1 and CDR2 from the germline V gene are SEHNR and FQNEAQ (reference sequence). V was cut by 2 bases and J by 5 bases, with 15 bases left in between. CDR3 sequence (DNA): TGTGCCAGCAGCTTAAATTCCCTGAGAAGGGAGACCCAGTACTTC. Translating gives CASSLNSLRRETQYF.

As to this clonotype: Mismatch with germline at one junction end may stem from a read error. The chain combines TRBV7-7 with TRBJ1-4; unclear D gene. Germline V gene sequence: CDR1 SSHAT, CDR2 FNYEAQ (reference sequence). CDR3 length: 13 residues. CDR3 loop: CASSLRWGEKLFF. In nucleotides, the CDR3 is TGTGCTAGCAGCCTCAGATGGGGTGAAAAACTGTTTTTT.

V and J are TRBV11-3 and TRBJ1-1; D is unclear. The CDR3 sequence is 13 residues long. The germline CDR1 and CDR2 sequences are SGHNT and YENEEA. V lost 0 bases to trimming and J lost 4 bases, with 6 bases between them. CDR3 sequence (DNA): TGTGCCAGCAGCTTAGAGGTTACCACTGAAGCTTTCTTT. This translates into CASSLEVTTEAFF.

This clonotype showed up just a few times. The gene calls are TRBV4-2 and TRBJ1-4; 7 bases fit TRBD1. CDR3 length equals 14 residues. In germline, CDR1 is LGHNA, CDR2 YNFKEQ. The ends lost 5 bases at V and 5 bases at J; junction bases unmatched: 5. CDR3 nucleotides: TGTGCCAGCAGCGCGGACAGGTTGAATGAAAAACTGTTTTTT. As protein: CASSADRLNEKLFF.

J is TRBJ2-5 and V is TRBV20-1; D call uncertain. The germline gives CDR1 DFQATT, CDR2 SNEGSKA (reference sequence). This CDR3 has 15 residues. Trimming shortened V by 5 bases and J by 4 bases, and 20 bases separated the two germline ends. The DNA of the CDR3 is TGCAGTGCTGCCCTTGGGTTTACGTTAGCAGAGACCCAGTACTTC. Amino acid sequence: CSAALGFTLAETQYF.

This clonotype was seen only a few times. The chain recombines TRBV7-3 with TRBJ1-1; maybe TRBD1 (5 bases). V lost 2 bases, J lost 11 bases, and 18 bases lay in between. This CDR3 comprises 14 residues. CDR1 and CDR2 from the germline V gene are SGHTA and FQGTGA. CDR3 sequence (DNA): TGTGCCAGCAGCTTACAGGGATCCCCCCTGATCGCTTTCTTT. Its protein is CASSLQGSPLIAFF. Together with reference TRBV7-3 and TRBJ1-1, the CDR3 gives the full variable domain: GAGVSQTPSNKVTEKGKYVELRCDPISGHTALYWYRQSLGQGPEFLIYFQGTGAADDSGLPNDRFFAVRPEGSVSTLKIQRTERGDSAVYLCASSLQGSPLIAFFGQGTRLTVV.